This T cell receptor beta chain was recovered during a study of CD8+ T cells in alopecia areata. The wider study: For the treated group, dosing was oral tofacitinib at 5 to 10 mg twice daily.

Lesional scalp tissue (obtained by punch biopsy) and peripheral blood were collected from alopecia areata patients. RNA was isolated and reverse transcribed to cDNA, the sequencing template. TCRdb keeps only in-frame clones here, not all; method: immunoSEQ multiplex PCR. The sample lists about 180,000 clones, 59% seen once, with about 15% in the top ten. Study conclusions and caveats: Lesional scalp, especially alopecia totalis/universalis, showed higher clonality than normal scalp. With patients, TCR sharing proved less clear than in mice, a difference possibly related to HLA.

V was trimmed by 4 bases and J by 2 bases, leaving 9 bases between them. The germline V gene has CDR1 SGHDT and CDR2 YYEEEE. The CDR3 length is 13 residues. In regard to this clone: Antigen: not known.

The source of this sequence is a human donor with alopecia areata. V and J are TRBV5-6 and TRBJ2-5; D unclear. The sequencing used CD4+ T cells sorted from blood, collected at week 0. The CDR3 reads CASSPTGQETQYF. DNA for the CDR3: TGTGCCAGCAGCCCGACTGGACAAGAGACCCAGTACTTC.